This is a list of T cell receptor beta chains from one sample in a study of blood T cell repertoires in COVID-19. TCRdb's copy holds only in-frame clones and misses some; the assay was immunoSEQ multiplex PCR. Seen here are 540,000 or so clones, roughly 91% observed once, and the top ten hold roughly 7.3%. The sample was peripheral blood. These receptors were collected from a woman aged 45 to 65 with COVID-19, enrolled during active disease. Both conserved end residues are part of each CDR3. Each record gives: J gene, V gene, D gene, clone size, CDR3 protein, CDR3 DNA. The D gene is left open where the match is weak. Expanded clones are given a class, and other clones once, few, many or no size at all.

j_gene: TRBJ1-5; v_gene: TRBV27; d_gene: TRBD1; abundance: -; CDR3aa: CASSQGTGGNQPQHF; CDR3nt: TGTGCCAGCAGCCAAGGGACAGGGGGCAATCAGCCCCAGCATTTT
j_gene: TRBJ2-1; v_gene: TRBV7-8; d_gene: -; abundance: -; CDR3aa: CASRQSDEQFF; CDR3nt: TGTGCCAGCCGACAGTCCGATGAGCAGTTCTTC
j_gene: TRBJ1-5; v_gene: TRBV7-6; d_gene: -; abundance: -; CDR3aa: CASSLGRPFLKQPQHF; CDR3nt: TGTGCCAGCAGCTTAGGGAGGCCCTTTTTGAAGCAGCCCCAGCATTTT
j_gene: TRBJ2-1; v_gene: TRBV30; d_gene: -; abundance: once; CDR3aa: CAWSEISTGSTGNEQFF; CDR3nt: TGTGCCTGGAGTGAGATCTCCACAGGTAGCACGGGCAATGAGCAGTTCTTC
j_gene: TRBJ2-6; v_gene: TRBV7-8; d_gene: -; abundance: -; CDR3aa: CASSLDGGSGANVLTF; CDR3nt: TGTGCCAGCAGCTTAGACGGCGGCTCTGGGGCCAACGTCCTGACTTTC
j_gene: TRBJ2-5; v_gene: TRBV11-2; d_gene: -; abundance: -; CDR3aa: CASSRGAQETQYF; CDR3nt: TGTGCCAGCAGCCGGGGGGCCCAAGAGACCCAGTACTTC
j_gene: TRBJ1-1; v_gene: TRBV6-5; d_gene: -; abundance: -; CDR3aa: CASSMGRSEAFF; CDR3nt: TGTGCCAGCAGTATGGGGCGGTCTGAAGCTTTCTTT
j_gene: TRBJ1-2; v_gene: TRBV7-9; d_gene: TRBD1; abundance: -; CDR3aa: CASSPDREFYYGYTF; CDR3nt: TGTGCCAGCAGCCCTGACAGGGAGTTCTACTATGGCTACACCTTC
j_gene: TRBJ1-5; v_gene: TRBV2; d_gene: -; abundance: -; CDR3aa: CASSELAPNQPQHF; CDR3nt: TGTGCCAGCAGTGAATTGGCCCCCAATCAGCCCCAGCATTTT
j_gene: TRBJ2-1; v_gene: TRBV19; d_gene: -; abundance: -; CDR3aa: CASSINRADEQFF; CDR3nt: TGTGCCAGTAGTATTAACAGGGCCGATGAGCAGTTCTTC
j_gene: TRBJ1-1; v_gene: TRBV6-6; d_gene: -; abundance: -; CDR3aa: CASSSPGGSPVEAFF; CDR3nt: TGTGCCAGCAGCTCACCGGGGGGGTCTCCCGTTGAAGCTTTCTTT
j_gene: TRBJ1-3; v_gene: TRBV5-5; d_gene: -; abundance: -; CDR3aa: CASSLLNSGNTIYF; CDR3nt: TGTGCCAGCAGCTTGCTAAACTCTGGAAACACCATATATTTT
j_gene: TRBJ1-6; v_gene: TRBV3-1/TRBV3-2; d_gene: -; abundance: -; CDR3aa: CASSQERAGMAPLHF; CDR3nt: TGTGCCAGCAGCCAAGAACGGGCAGGGATGGCACCCCTCCACTTT
j_gene: TRBJ1-1; v_gene: TRBV19; d_gene: -; abundance: -; CDR3aa: CASSLGHSNTEAFF; CDR3nt: TGTGCCAGTAGTTTGGGACACTCGAACACTGAAGCTTTCTTT
j_gene: TRBJ2-5; v_gene: TRBV4-1; d_gene: -; abundance: -; CDR3aa: CASSQDGQGRETQYF; CDR3nt: TGCGCCAGCAGCCAAGATGGGCAGGGGCGGGAGACCCAGTACTTC
j_gene: TRBJ1-1; v_gene: TRBV5-1; d_gene: -; abundance: -; CDR3aa: CASSGGQGVNTEAFF; CDR3nt: TGCGCCAGCAGCGGGGGCCAGGGAGTTAACACTGAAGCTTTCTTT
j_gene: TRBJ2-3; v_gene: TRBV7-9; d_gene: TRBD1; abundance: -; CDR3aa: CASSVATGGADTQYF; CDR3nt: TGTGCCAGCAGCGTCGCGACAGGGGGGGCAGATACGCAGTATTTT
j_gene: TRBJ2-3; v_gene: TRBV3-1/TRBV3-2; d_gene: TRBD2; abundance: -; CDR3aa: CATSSGGGTDTQYF; CDR3nt: TGTGCCACATCTAGCGGGGGGGGCACAGATACGCAGTATTTT